This T cell receptor beta chain was found in a study of T cells in Graves' hyperthyroidism and ophthalmopathy. This clonotype occurred a few times. V lost 5 bases, J lost 9 bases, and 17 bases lay in between. The CDR3 runs 13 residues. CDR1 is LNHDA, CDR2 SQIVND, per germline (reference sequence). From RNA transcripts, TCR beta CDR3 regions were amplified. First-round RT-PCR of the TCR CDR3 relied on the HTBI primer set. MiXCR, applied by TCRdb to the multiplex PCR reads, yields one record per CDR3 protein. This sample carries hundreds of thousands of distinct CDR3 sequences, approximately 14% of them seen once, and the ten largest clones take roughly an eighth.

The specimen sequenced was blood. V gene TRBV19 combines with J gene TRBJ2-7; perhaps TRBD1 as D (6 bases). The receptor was derived from a woman aged 45 to 65 with Graves' ophthalmopathy. The CDR3 nucleotides read TGTGCCAGTAGTGGGGGACACCTCACCGGGCAGTACTTC. Amino acids: CASSGGHLTGQYF.